Included here is one T cell receptor (beta chain) sequence, with context. Antigen unknown. This sample stems from a study of Ad26.COV2.S vaccination and SARS-CoV-2 variants. Broader study findings: Breadth measured for non-spike TCRs was similar across vaccine and placebo recipients. It was reported that spike-specific CD8+ and CD4+ T cell responses were substantially broad after vaccination.

The repertoire was sequenced with immunoSEQ multiplex PCR; TCRdb's copy has only in-frame clones and lacks some. The sample has under 550,000 clones; around 89% are singletons. The CDR3 has 17 amino acids. CDR1 and CDR2 (germline): SGHVS, FQNEAQ. Trimming removed 1 base at V and 4 bases at J, with 17 bases between. Treatment given: 15 to 20 received Ad26.COV2.S at low or high dose, single or two shots; roughly five received placebo; per-sample allocation not given. Sampling was done on day 63 after the first vaccine or placebo injection. This chain uses TRBV7-8 with TRBJ2-1; TRBD1 is a possible D gene (5 bases). This TCR was sampled from a person aged 18 to 65 who received the Ad26.COV2.S COVID-19 vaccine or a placebo. This specimen was peripheral blood, taken in a trial of Ad26.COV2.S vaccine versus placebo. The CDR3 DNA sequence: TGTGCCAGCAGCTTAGTAGCAGGGTACCTAACTTACAATGAGCAGTTCTTC. Protein: CASSLVAGYLTYNEQFF. Filled out from reference TRBV7-8 and TRBJ2-1, the complete variable domain reads GAGVSQSPRYKVAKRGQDVALRCDPISGHVSLFWYQQALGQGPEFLTYFQNEAQLDKSGLPSDRFFAERPEGSVSTLKIQRTQQEDSAVYLCASSLVAGYLTYNEQFFGPGTRLTVL.